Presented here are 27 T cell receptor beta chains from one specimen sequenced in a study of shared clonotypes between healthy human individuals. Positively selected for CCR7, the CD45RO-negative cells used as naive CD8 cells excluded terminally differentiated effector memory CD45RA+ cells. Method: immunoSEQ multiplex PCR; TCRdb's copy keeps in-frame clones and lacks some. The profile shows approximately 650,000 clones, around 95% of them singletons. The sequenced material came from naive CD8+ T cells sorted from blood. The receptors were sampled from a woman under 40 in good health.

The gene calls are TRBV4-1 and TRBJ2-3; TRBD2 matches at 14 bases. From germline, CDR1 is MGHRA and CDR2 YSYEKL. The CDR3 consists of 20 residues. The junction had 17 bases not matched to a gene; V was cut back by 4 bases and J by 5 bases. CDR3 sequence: CASSLTTTRLAGGSGDTQYF. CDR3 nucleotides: TGCGCCAGCAGCCTAACCACCACGAGACTAGCGGGAGGGTCTGGAGATACGCAGTATTTT.

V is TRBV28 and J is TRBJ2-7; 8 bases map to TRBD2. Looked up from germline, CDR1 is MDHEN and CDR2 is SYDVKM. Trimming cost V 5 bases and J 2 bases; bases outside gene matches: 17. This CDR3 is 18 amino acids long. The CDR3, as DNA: TGTGCCAGCAGTCTCCTTACGGGAGATCAGCGGGGGACCTACGAGCAGTACTTC. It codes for CASSLLTGDQRGTYEQYF.

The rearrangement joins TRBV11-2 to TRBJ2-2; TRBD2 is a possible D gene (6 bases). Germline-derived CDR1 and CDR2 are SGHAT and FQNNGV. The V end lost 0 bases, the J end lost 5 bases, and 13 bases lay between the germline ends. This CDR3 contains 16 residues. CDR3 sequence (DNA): TGTGCCAGCAGCTTAGATCCCGGGAGTAGAACCGGGGAGCTGTTTTTT. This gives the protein CASSLDPGSRTGELFF.

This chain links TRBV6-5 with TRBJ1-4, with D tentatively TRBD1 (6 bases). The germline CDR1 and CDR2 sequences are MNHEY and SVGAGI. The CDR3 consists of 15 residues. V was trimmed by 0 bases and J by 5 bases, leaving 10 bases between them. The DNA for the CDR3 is TGTGCCAGCAGTTACTCAGGGGGTGAAAATGAAAAACTGTTTTTT. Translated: CASSYSGGENEKLFF.

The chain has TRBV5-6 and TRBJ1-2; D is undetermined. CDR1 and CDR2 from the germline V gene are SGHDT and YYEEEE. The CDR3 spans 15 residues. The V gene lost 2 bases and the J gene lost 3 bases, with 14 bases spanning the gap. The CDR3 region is CASSFNYGDYYGYTF. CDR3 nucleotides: TGTGCCAGCAGCTTTAATTATGGGGATTACTATGGCTACACCTTC.

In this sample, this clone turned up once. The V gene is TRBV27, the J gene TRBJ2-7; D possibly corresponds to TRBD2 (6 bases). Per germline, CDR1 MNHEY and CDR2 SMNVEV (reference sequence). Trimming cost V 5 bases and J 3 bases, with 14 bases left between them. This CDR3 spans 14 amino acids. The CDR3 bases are TGTGCCAGCAGTCTCGCGCGGGGCAGCTACGAGCAGTACTTC. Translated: CASSLARGSYEQYF.

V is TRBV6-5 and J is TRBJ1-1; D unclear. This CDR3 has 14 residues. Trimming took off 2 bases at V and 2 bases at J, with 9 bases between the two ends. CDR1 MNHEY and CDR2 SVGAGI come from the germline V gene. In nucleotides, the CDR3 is TGTGCCAGCAGTTACCGGAACCTAAACACTGAAGCTTTCTTT. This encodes CASSYRNLNTEAFF.

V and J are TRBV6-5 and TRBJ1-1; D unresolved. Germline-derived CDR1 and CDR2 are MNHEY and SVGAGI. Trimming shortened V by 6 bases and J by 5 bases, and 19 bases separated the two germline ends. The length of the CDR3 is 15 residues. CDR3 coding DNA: TGTGCCAGCAGCTACACTATTAATGGCAGGACTGAAGCTTTCTTT. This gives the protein CASSYTINGRTEAFF.

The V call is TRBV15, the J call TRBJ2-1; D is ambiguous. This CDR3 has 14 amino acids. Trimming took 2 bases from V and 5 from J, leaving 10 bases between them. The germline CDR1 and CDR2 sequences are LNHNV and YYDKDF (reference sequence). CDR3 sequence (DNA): TGTGCCACCAGCAGATCCGCCCTCGACAATGAGCAGTTCTTC. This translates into CATSRSALDNEQFF.

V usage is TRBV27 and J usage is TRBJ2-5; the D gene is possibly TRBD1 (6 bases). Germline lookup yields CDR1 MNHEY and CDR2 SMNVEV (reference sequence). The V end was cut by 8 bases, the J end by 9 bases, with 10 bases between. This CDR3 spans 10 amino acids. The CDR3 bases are TGTGCCAGCGGCCACAGGGCCCAGTACTTC. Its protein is CASGHRAQYF.

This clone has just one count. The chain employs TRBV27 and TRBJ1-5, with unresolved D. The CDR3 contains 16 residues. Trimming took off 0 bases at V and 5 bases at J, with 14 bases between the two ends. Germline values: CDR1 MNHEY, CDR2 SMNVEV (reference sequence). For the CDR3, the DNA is TGTGCCAGCAGTTTATCATTCGGCACGCTGTATCAGCCCCAGCATTTT. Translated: CASSLSFGTLYQPQHF.

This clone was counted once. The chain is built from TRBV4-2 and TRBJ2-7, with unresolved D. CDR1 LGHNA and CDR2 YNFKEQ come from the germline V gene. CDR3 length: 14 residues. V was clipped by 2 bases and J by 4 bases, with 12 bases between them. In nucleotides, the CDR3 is TGTGCCAGCAGCCAATTCCGGGTTGGGTACGAGCAGTACTTC. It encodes CASSQFRVGYEQYF.

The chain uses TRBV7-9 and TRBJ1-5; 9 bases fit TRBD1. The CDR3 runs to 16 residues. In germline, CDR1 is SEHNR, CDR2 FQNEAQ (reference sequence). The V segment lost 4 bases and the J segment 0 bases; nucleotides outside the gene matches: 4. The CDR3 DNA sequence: TGTGCCAGCAGCTCCGGGGACAGGGATAGCAATCAGCCCCAGCATTTT. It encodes CASSSGDRDSNQPQHF.

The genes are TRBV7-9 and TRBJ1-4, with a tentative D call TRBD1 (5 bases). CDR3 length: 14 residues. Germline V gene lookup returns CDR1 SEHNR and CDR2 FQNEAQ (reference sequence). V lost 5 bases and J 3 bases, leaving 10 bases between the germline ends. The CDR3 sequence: CASSTQAPNEKLFF. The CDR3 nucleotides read TGTGCCAGCAGCACACAGGCGCCTAATGAAAAACTGTTTTTT.

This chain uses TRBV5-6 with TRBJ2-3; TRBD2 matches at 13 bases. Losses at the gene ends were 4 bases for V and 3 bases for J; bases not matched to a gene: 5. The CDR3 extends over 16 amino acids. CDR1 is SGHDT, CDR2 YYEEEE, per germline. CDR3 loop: CASSPLLAGGTDTQYF. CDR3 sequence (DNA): TGTGCCAGCAGCCCGCTACTAGCGGGAGGGACAGATACGCAGTATTTT.

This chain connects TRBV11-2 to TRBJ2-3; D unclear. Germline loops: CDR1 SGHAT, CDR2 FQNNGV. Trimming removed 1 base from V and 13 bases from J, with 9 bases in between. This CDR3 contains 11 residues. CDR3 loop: CASSLVSQKYF. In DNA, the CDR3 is TGTGCCAGCAGCTTAGTGTCCCAGAAGTATTTT.

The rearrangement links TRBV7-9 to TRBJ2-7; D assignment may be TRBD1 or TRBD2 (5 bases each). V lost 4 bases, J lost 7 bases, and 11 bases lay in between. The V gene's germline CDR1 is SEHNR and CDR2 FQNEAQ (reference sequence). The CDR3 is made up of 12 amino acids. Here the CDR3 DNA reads TGTGCCAGCAGCTCGGGACCTAGGGAGCAGTACTTC. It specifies CASSSGPREQYF.

CDR3 bases: TGTGCCAGCAGCTTTGACAGGGACGTGAACACTGAAGCTTTCTTT. Amino acid sequence: CASSFDRDVNTEAFF. The chain has TRBV7-9 and TRBJ1-1; 7 bases line up with TRBD1. Germline CDR1 is SEHNR and CDR2 is FQNEAQ (reference sequence). V was clipped by 3 bases and J by 0 bases; unmatched bases: 4. This CDR3 spans 15 amino acids.

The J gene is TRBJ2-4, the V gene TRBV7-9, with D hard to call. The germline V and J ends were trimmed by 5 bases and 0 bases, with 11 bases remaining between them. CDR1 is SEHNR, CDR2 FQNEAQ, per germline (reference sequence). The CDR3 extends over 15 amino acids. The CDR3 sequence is CASSPVLLAKNIQYF. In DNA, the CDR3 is TGTGCCAGCAGCCCAGTGCTACTAGCCAAAAACATTCAGTACTTC.

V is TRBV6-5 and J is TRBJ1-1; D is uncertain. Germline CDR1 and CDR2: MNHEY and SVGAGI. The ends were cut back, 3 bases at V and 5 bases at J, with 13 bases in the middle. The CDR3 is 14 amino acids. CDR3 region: CASSYQEGGTEAFF. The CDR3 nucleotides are TGTGCCAGCAGTTATCAAGAGGGAGGGACTGAAGCTTTCTTT.

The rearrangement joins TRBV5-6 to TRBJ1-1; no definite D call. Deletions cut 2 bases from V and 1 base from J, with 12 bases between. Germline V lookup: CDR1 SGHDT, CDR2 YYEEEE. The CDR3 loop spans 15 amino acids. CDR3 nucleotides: TGTGCCAGCAGCTTATTACAAAATGCGAACACTGAAGCTTTCTTT. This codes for CASSLLQNANTEAFF.

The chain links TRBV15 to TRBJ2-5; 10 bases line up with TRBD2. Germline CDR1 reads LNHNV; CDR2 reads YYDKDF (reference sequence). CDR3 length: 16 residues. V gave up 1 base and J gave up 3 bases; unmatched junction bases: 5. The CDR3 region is CATSRVLAGGEETQYF. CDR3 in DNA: TGTGCCACCAGCAGAGTTTTAGCGGGAGGAGAAGAGACCCAGTACTTC.

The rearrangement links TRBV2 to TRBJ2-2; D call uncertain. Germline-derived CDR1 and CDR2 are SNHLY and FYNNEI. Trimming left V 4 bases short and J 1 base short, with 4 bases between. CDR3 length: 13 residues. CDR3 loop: CASSGWNTGELFF. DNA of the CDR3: TGTGCCAGCAGTGGGTGGAACACCGGGGAGCTGTTTTTT.

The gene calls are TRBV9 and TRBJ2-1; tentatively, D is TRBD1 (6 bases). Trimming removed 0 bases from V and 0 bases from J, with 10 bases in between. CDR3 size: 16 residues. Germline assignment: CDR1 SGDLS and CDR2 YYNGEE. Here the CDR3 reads CASSVEGRGSYNEQFF. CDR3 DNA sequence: TGTGCCAGCAGCGTAGAAGGCAGGGGCTCCTACAATGAGCAGTTCTTC. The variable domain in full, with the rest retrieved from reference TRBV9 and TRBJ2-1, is DSGVTQTPKHLITATGQRVTLRCSPRSGDLSVYWYQQSLDQGLQFLIQYYNGEERAKGNILERFSAQQFPDLHSELNLSSLELGDSALYFCASSVEGRGSYNEQFFGPGTRLTVL.

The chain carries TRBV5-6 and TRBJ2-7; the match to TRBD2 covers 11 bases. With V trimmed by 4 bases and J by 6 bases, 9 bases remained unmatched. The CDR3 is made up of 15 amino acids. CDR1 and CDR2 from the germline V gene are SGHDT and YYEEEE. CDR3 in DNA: TGTGCCAGCAGCGGAATAGCGGGAGGGCCGCTCGAGCAGTACTTC. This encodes CASSGIAGGPLEQYF.

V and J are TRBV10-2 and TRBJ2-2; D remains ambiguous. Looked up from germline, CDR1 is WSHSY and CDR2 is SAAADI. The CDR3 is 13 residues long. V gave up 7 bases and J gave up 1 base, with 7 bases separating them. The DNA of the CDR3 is TGCGCCAGCAAGCCTAGGAACACCGGGGAGCTGTTTTTT. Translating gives CASKPRNTGELFF.

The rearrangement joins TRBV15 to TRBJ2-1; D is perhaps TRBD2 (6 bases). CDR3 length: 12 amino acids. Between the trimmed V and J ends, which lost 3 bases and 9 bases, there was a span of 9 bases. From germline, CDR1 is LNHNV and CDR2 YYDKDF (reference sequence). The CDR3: CATSRDYPEQFF. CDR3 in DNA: TGTGCCACCAGCAGGGACTACCCTGAGCAGTTCTTC.